This TCR beta chain was found in a study of beta chain features in type 1 diabetes. Reverse transcribing all isolated RNA meant expressed TCRB transcripts were sequenced. Assay used: immunoSEQ multiplex PCR; TCRdb lists only in-frame clones, some missing. The table has 130,000 or so clones, 9% seen once. The germline V gene has CDR1 SGHTS and CDR2 YDEGEE. V shed 1 base and J 2 bases; nucleotides not matched to a gene: 7. The CDR3 is made up of 18 amino acids. The authors sorted CD4+ naive, central memory, regulatory and stem cell-like memory cells via CD45RO/CCR7/CD25/CD127/CD95/CD27. This clone has more than one count but fewer than ten. Its antigen remains unknown. Study-level results: TCRB rearrangement may or may not be influenced by HLA type; here this remained unresolved. Shortening that was moderate but significant affected the TCRB CDR3s of Type 1 diabetes patients in all four CD4+ subsets. A closer apparent resemblance between naive, central memory and Treg TCRB repertoires was seen in patients than in healthy donors.

The sequencing sample was made of central memory CD4+ T cells from blood. V and J are TRBV5-8 and TRBJ2-1, with 12 positions matching TRBD2. This TCR derives from a man aged 25-45 years with type 1 diabetes. CDR3 loop: CASSLRLLAGGPYNEQFF. Here the CDR3 DNA reads TGTGCCAGCAGCTTGCGACTTCTAGCGGGGGGGCCCTACAATGAGCAGTTCTTC. The variable domain in full, completed from reference TRBV5-8 and TRBJ2-1, reads EAGVTQSPTHLIKTRGQQATLRCSPISGHTSVYWYQQALGLGLQFLLWYDEGEERNRGNFPPRFSGRQFPNYSSELNVNALELEDSALYLCASSLRLLAGGPYNEQFFGPGTRLTVL.